The 14 T cell receptor beta chains reported below all come from one sample, sequenced in a study of beta chain features in type 1 diabetes. Overall study findings and caveats: When Type 1 diabetes patients were examined, their TCRB CDR3s proved moderately but significantly shorter in all four CD4+ subsets.

Reverse transcription of all isolated RNA meant that expressed TCRB transcripts were sequenced. Produced via immunoSEQ multiplex PCR; TCRdb's table is partial and in-frame only. Here the sample spans about 660,000 clones, around 15% being singletons. What these receptors recognize is not known. Sample: naive CD4+ T cells from blood. These receptors came from a man between 18 and 29 years old with type 1 diabetes.

This clone was seen more than once but under ten times. The same CDR3 is also encoded by other DNA sequences in this sample. The J gene is TRBJ2-7, the V gene TRBV28; D is unclear. V shed 1 base and J shed 1 base, with 5 bases lying between them. The CDR3 totals 13 residues. Germline V gene sequence: CDR1 MDHEN, CDR2 SYDVKM. CDR3: CASSLSRSYEQYF. The CDR3 region has the DNA TGTGCCAGCAGTTTATCCAGATCCTACGAGCAGTACTTC.

The chain recombines TRBV5-1 with TRBJ1-5; D is unresolved. The V and J ends lost 0 bases and 7 bases respectively, with 14 bases between them. The CDR3 loop spans 15 amino acids. CDR1 and CDR2 (germline): SGHRS, YFSETQ. The CDR3 protein is CASSLAGGEGQPQHF. The DNA of the CDR3 is TGCGCCAGCAGCTTGGCTGGCGGCGAAGGGCAGCCCCAGCATTTT. Full variable domain (missing parts from reference TRBV5-1 and TRBJ1-5): KAGVTQTPRYLIKTRGQQVTLSCSPISGHRSVSWYQQTPGQGLQFLFEYFSETQRNKGNFPGRFSGRQFSNSRSEMNVSTLELGDSALYLCASSLAGGEGQPQHFGDGTRLSIL.

The chain links TRBV19 to TRBJ2-4; the D is unclear. Germline CDR1 is LNHDA and CDR2 is SQIVND (reference sequence). The ends were cut back, 2 bases at V and 8 bases at J, with 10 bases in the middle. CDR3 length: 13 amino acids. In DNA form, the CDR3 reads TGTGCCAGTAGTATAACTGAGTTCGACATTCAGTACTTC. This encodes CASSITEFDIQYF.

This clone was seen a few times. The CDR3 nucleotides read TGTGCCAGCAGCTTAGAGGGACAGGCAACCTACGAGCAGTACTTC. Its protein product is CASSLEGQATYEQYF. V and J are TRBV7-6 and TRBJ2-7; 8 bases match TRBD1. The CDR3 is 15 residues long. Trimming at V came to 1 base and at J to 2 bases, leaving 4 bases not matched to a gene. The germline V gene has CDR1 SGHVS and CDR2 FNYEAQ.

The chain combines TRBV19 with TRBJ2-6; tentatively, D is TRBD1 (5 bases). CDR3 size: 19 residues. Trimming removed 0 bases from V and 0 bases from J, with 15 bases in between. Germline assignment: CDR1 LNHDA and CDR2 SQIVND (reference sequence). DNA of the CDR3: TGTGCCAGTAGTATAGACGCCAGGGTGGGCCACTCTGGGGCCAACGTCCTGACTTTC. Protein product: CASSIDARVGHSGANVLTF. Supplemented by reference TRBV19 and TRBJ2-6, the full variable domain reads DGGITQSPKYLFRKEGQNVTLSCEQNLNHDAMYWYRQDPGQGLRLIYYSQIVNDFQKGDIAEGYSVSREKKESFPLTVTSAQKNPTAFYLCASSIDARVGHSGANVLTFGAGSRLTVL.

This clone was seen more than once but under ten times. The chain combines TRBV29-1 with TRBJ2-3, with no clear D. The V end lost 0 bases, the J end lost 6 bases, and 4 bases lay between the germline ends. CDR3 length equals 11 residues. CDR1 is SQVTM and CDR2 is ANQGSEA in the germline V gene. The CDR3 nucleotides read TGCAGCGTTGAAGATTGGGATACGCAGTATTTT. Encoded protein: CSVEDWDTQYF.

This clone has a handful of counts. The rearrangement joins TRBV5-6 to TRBJ1-2, with D tentatively TRBD1 (6 bases). Per the germline V gene, CDR1 is SGHDT and CDR2 is YYEEEE. Trimming left V 9 bases short and J 4 bases short, with 16 bases between. The CDR3 is 13 amino acids. Here the CDR3 DNA reads TGTGCCACCTACGGGGGGCGCAGCTATGGCTACACCTTC. Translating gives CATYGGRSYGYTF.

This clone was counted only a few times. The chain has TRBV27 and TRBJ2-2, with no clear D. V was pared by 3 bases and J by 0 bases, with 14 bases between. CDR1 is MNHEY, CDR2 SMNVEV, per germline (reference sequence). The CDR3 is 17 residues long. Here the CDR3 DNA reads TGTGCCAGCAGTTTCTATCCTCGGGCGGCGAACACCGGGGAGCTGTTTTTT. Protein product: CASSFYPRAANTGELFF.

The rearrangement links TRBV10-3 to TRBJ2-3; TRBD2 matches 15 bases. In germline, CDR1 is ENHRY, CDR2 SYGVKD. The CDR3 spans 16 residues. Losses at the gene ends were 8 bases for V and 5 bases for J; bases not matched to a gene: 8. CDR3 protein: CAIGGLAGGPGDTQYF. CDR3 DNA: TGTGCCATCGGAGGACTAGCGGGAGGGCCGGGAGATACGCAGTATTTT.

This clone was seen just once. The rearrangement uses TRBV13 and TRBJ1-1; no reliable D call. CDR1 and CDR2 (germline): PRHDT, FYEKMQ (reference sequence). This CDR3 spans 14 amino acids. The V end lost 6 bases, the J end lost 0 bases, and 11 bases lay between the germline ends. The CDR3 protein is CASSQGRMNTEAFF. The DNA for the CDR3 is TGTGCCAGCAGTCAAGGGAGGATGAACACTGAAGCTTTCTTT.

This clone has just a few counts. The genes are TRBV15 and TRBJ2-7; D remains unclear. Germline V gives CDR1 LNHNV, CDR2 YYDKDF (reference sequence). The CDR3 runs to 13 residues. Trimming left V 0 bases short and J 4 bases short, with 7 bases between. CDR3 region: CATSRDKPYEQYF. CDR3 nucleotides: TGTGCCACCAGCAGAGATAAACCTTACGAGCAGTACTTC.

This clone occurred a few times. This chain uses TRBV19 with TRBJ2-1; TRBD2 matches 8 bases. Germline CDR1 reads LNHDA; CDR2 reads SQIVND (reference sequence). V was clipped by 3 bases and J by 4 bases; unmatched bases: 8. CDR3 length: 16 amino acids. CDR3 protein: CASSIGGGLGYNEQFF. In DNA form, the CDR3 reads TGTGCCAGTAGTATCGGAGGGGGACTAGGTTACAATGAGCAGTTCTTC. The variable domain in full, completed from reference TRBV19 and TRBJ2-1, reads DGGITQSPKYLFRKEGQNVTLSCEQNLNHDAMYWYRQDPGQGLRLIYYSQIVNDFQKGDIAEGYSVSREKKESFPLTVTSAQKNPTAFYLCASSIGGGLGYNEQFFGPGTRLTVL.

The table lists this clone with a few counts. The chain has TRBV7-9 and TRBJ2-3; D may be TRBD2 (6 bases). CDR1 is SEHNR and CDR2 is FQNEAQ in the germline V gene (reference sequence). V was trimmed by 5 bases and J by 7 bases, leaving 16 bases between them. There are 14 residues in the CDR3. The CDR3, as DNA: TGTGCCAGCAGCAACGGGACTCCACAAAATACGCAGTATTTT. It is translated as CASSNGTPQNTQYF.

In DNA, the CDR3 is TGTGCCAGCAGTTTATCGCCTAGCGGCTACGAGCAGTACTTC. Its translation: CASSLSPSGYEQYF. The rearrangement joins TRBV28 to TRBJ2-7; 7 bases fit TRBD2. V lost 1 base and J lost 3; bases outside the gene matches: 3. The CDR3 is 14 amino acids. Germline CDR1 MDHEN, CDR2 SYDVKM.